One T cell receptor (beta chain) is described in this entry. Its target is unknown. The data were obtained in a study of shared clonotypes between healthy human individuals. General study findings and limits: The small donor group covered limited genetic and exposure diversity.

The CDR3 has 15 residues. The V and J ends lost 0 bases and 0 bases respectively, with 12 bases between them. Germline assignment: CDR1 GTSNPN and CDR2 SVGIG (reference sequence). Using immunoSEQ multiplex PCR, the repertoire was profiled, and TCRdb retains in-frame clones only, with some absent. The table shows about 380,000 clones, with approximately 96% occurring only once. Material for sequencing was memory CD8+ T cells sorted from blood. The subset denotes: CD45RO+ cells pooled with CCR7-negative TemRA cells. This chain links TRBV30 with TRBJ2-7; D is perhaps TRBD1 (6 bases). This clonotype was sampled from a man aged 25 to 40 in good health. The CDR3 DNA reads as TGTGCCTGGAGTGTACGGCAGGGGACCTCCTACGAGCAGTACTTC. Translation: CAWSVRQGTSYEQYF.